The sequence of this T cell receptor beta chain was determined in a study of post-analysis software for immune sequencing data. With regard to this clonotype: Its cognate antigen is unknown.

Researchers reported that TCR beta cDNA libraries carried unique molecular identifiers. TCRdb reanalysed the PCR reads using MiXCR and keeps one entry per CDR3 protein. The table includes approximately 730,000 distinct CDR3 sequences, about half detected once. CDR1 and CDR2 (germline): LGHNT, FRNRAP. Trimming took off 6 bases at V and 2 bases at J, with 15 bases between the two ends. The CDR3 loop spans 15 amino acids. General study results and limits: Patients carried a handful of TRBV segments more frequently than controls did, and TRBV5-6, TRBV5-1 and TRBV20-1 were among them. Those samples that were prepared in the same batch co-clustered strongly by F measure. Multiple sclerosis patients had significantly lower normalized Chao1 diversity than controls.

This rearrangement joins TRBV12-5 to TRBJ2-3, with D perhaps TRBD1 (5 bases). This clonotype was obtained from a girl between 5 and 17 years old with multiple sclerosis. The sample comprised blood. CDR3 region: CASGYETVVTDTQYF. In nucleotides, the CDR3 is TGTGCTAGTGGCTACGAGACAGTAGTCACAGATACGCAGTATTTT.